This is a list of T cell receptor beta chains from one sample in a study of T cell changes during pregnancy in multiple sclerosis. Clones were read by immunoSEQ multiplex PCR, and TCRdb kept only the in-frame ones, dropping some. The sample holds 78,000 or so clones, 85% to 95% seen once. The sequenced sample was CD4+ T cells from peripheral blood mononuclear cells, obtained before pregnancy. All receptors come from a female donor with multiple sclerosis, enrolled in a pregnancy study. The CDR3 runs from the conserved cysteine through the conserved F or W. The D gene is left open where the match is weak. Rows give clone size only sometimes, using once, few, many, or a class for an expanded clone.

d_gene: NA; abundance: NA; v_gene: TRBV9; j_gene: TRBJ2-5; CDR3aa: CASSVQSKETQYF; CDR3nt: TGTGCCAGCAGCGTGCAGTCAAAAGAGACCCAGTACTTC
d_gene: TRBD1; abundance: NA; v_gene: TRBV11-2; j_gene: TRBJ2-7; CDR3aa: CASSSYRGKRNYEQYF; CDR3nt: TGTGCCAGCAGCTCTTACAGGGGTAAAAGAAACTACGAGCAGTACTTC
d_gene: NA; abundance: NA; v_gene: TRBV7-3; j_gene: TRBJ2-6; CDR3aa: CASSQRPAVSYSGANVLTF; CDR3nt: TGTGCCAGCAGCCAGCGTCCTGCAGTCTCCTACTCTGGGGCCAACGTCCTGACTTTC
d_gene: TRBD1; abundance: NA; v_gene: TRBV6-1; j_gene: TRBJ2-7; CDR3aa: CASSVDRGTYEQYF; CDR3nt: TGTGCCAGCAGTGTGGACAGGGGAACCTACGAGCAGTACTTC
d_gene: NA; abundance: NA; v_gene: TRBV7-2; j_gene: TRBJ2-1; CDR3aa: CASSTRTSEQFF; CDR3nt: TGTGCCAGCAGCACCCGGACTTCCGAGCAGTTCTTC
d_gene: NA; abundance: few; v_gene: TRBV27; j_gene: TRBJ1-6; CDR3aa: CASQDPTVRSPLHF; CDR3nt: TGTGCCAGTCAGGACCCGACAGTTCGGTCACCCCTCCACTTT
d_gene: NA; abundance: NA; v_gene: TRBV5-1; j_gene: TRBJ2-7; CDR3aa: CASSLGPEGYEQYF; CDR3nt: TGCGCCAGCAGCCTCGGTCCCGAGGGCTACGAGCAGTACTTC
d_gene: NA; abundance: once; v_gene: TRBV7-9; j_gene: TRBJ2-3; CDR3aa: CASSLVAGSTDTQYF; CDR3nt: TGTGCCAGCAGCTTGGTGGCAGGCAGCACAGATACGCAGTATTTT
d_gene: NA; abundance: once; v_gene: TRBV27; j_gene: TRBJ2-5; CDR3aa: CASSFAGSVETQYF; CDR3nt: TGTGCCAGCAGTTTTGCAGGGTCAGTGGAGACCCAGTACTTC
d_gene: NA; abundance: NA; v_gene: TRBV4-1; j_gene: TRBJ1-2; CDR3aa: CASSQPQIRVDYGYTF; CDR3nt: TGCGCCAGCAGCCAACCACAAATCAGGGTAGATTATGGCTACACCTTC
d_gene: NA; abundance: NA; v_gene: TRBV9; j_gene: TRBJ1-5; CDR3aa: CASRRALSNQPQHF; CDR3nt: TGTGCCAGCCGCAGGGCCCTTAGCAATCAGCCCCAGCATTTT
d_gene: NA; abundance: NA; v_gene: TRBV30; j_gene: TRBJ2-3; CDR3aa: CAWRRKTSTDTQYF; CDR3nt: TGTGCCTGGAGAAGGAAGACTAGCACAGATACGCAGTATTTT
d_gene: TRBD1; abundance: NA; v_gene: TRBV7-2; j_gene: TRBJ1-5; CDR3aa: CASSPRGRAGGIQPQHF; CDR3nt: TGTGCCAGCAGCCCGAGGGGTAGGGCAGGGGGCATACAGCCCCAGCATTTT
d_gene: TRBD2; abundance: NA; v_gene: TRBV27; j_gene: TRBJ2-3; CDR3aa: CASSPRLAGSTDTQYF; CDR3nt: TGTGCCAGCAGTCCGAGACTAGCGGGGTCCACAGATACGCAGTATTTT
d_gene: NA; abundance: NA; v_gene: TRBV5-4; j_gene: TRBJ1-4; CDR3aa: CASSSSTDTNEKLFF; CDR3nt: TGTGCCAGCAGCTCATCGACAGACACTAATGAAAAACTGTTTTTT
d_gene: TRBD1; abundance: NA; v_gene: TRBV10-3; j_gene: TRBJ2-7; CDR3aa: CAISEFWDRPAEQYF; CDR3nt: TGTGCCATCAGTGAGTTTTGGGACAGGCCTGCTGAGCAGTACTTC
d_gene: NA; abundance: NA; v_gene: TRBV5-1; j_gene: TRBJ1-2; CDR3aa: CASSLHTSGNSNYGYTF; CDR3nt: TGCGCCAGCAGCTTGCACACCTCAGGGAATTCTAACTATGGCTACACCTTC
d_gene: NA; abundance: NA; v_gene: TRBV30; j_gene: TRBJ2-1; CDR3aa: CAWSRSGEQFF; CDR3nt: TGTGCCTGGAGTAGGAGCGGTGAGCAGTTCTTC
d_gene: TRBD1; abundance: NA; v_gene: TRBV30; j_gene: TRBJ2-7; CDR3aa: CAWSVQGTGEQYF; CDR3nt: TGTGCCTGGAGTGTACAGGGGACGGGAGAGCAGTACTTC
d_gene: TRBD1; abundance: NA; v_gene: TRBV7-9; j_gene: TRBJ1-1; CDR3aa: CASSPVTGANTEAFF; CDR3nt: TGTGCCAGCAGCCCTGTCACAGGGGCGAACACTGAAGCTTTCTTT
d_gene: NA; abundance: NA; v_gene: TRBV5-4; j_gene: TRBJ1-1; CDR3aa: CASSPQGTTEAFF; CDR3nt: TGTGCCAGCAGCCCCCAGGGGACCACTGAAGCTTTCTTT
d_gene: NA; abundance: NA; v_gene: TRBV19; j_gene: TRBJ1-6; CDR3aa: CASRSRGDNSPLHF; CDR3nt: TGTGCCAGTAGGAGCCGGGGGGATAATTCACCCCTCCACTTT